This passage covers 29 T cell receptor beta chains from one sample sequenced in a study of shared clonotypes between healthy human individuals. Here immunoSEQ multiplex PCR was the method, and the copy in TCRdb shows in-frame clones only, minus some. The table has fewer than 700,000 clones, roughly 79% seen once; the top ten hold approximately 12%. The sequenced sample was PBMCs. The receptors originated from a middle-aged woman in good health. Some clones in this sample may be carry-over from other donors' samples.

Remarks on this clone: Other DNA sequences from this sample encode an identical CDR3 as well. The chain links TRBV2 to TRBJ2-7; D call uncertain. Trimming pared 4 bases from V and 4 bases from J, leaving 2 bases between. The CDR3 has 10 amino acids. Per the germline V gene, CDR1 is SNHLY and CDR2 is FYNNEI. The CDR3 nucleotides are TGTGCCAGCAGTGTGTACGAGCAGTACTTC. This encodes CASSVYEQYF.

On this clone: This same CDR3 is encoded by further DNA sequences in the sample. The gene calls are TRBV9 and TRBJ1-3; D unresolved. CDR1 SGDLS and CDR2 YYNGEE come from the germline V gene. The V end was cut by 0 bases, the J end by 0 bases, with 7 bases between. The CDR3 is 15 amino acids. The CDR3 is CASSVGQTSGNTIYF. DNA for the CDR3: TGTGCCAGCAGCGTAGGGCAGACCTCTGGAAACACCATATATTTT.

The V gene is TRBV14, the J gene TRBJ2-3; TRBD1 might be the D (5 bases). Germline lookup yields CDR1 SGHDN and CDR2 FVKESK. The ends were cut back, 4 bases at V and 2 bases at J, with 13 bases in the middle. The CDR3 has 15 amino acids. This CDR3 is CASSLLGAATDTQYF. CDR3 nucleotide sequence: TGTGCCAGCAGCCTTCTAGGGGCGGCCACAGATACGCAGTATTTT.

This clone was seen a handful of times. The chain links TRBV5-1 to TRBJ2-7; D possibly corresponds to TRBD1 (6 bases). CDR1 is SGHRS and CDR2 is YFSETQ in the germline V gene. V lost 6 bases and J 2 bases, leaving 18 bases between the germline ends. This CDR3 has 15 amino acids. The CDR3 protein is CASTLNPGAAYEQYF. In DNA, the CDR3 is TGCGCCAGCACTCTAAACCCAGGGGCGGCCTACGAGCAGTACTTC.

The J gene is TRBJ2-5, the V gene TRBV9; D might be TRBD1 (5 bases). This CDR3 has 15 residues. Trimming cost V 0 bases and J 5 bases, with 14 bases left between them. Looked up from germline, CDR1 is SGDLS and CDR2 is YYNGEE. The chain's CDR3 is CASSVATGDGETQYF. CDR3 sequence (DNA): TGTGCCAGCAGCGTAGCTACAGGCGATGGGGAGACCCAGTACTTC.

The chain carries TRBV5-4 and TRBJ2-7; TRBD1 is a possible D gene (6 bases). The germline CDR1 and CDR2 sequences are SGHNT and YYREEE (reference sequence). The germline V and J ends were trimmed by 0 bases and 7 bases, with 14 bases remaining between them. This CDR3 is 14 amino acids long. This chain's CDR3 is CASSLVPRGFEQYF. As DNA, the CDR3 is TGTGCCAGCAGCTTGGTTCCCAGGGGTTTTGAGCAGTACTTC.

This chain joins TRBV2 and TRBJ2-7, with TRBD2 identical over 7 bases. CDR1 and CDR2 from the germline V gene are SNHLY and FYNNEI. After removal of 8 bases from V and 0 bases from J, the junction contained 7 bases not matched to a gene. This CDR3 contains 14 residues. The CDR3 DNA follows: TGTGCCAGCCAGACTAGCCCAGGCTCCTACGAGCAGTACTTC. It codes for CASQTSPGSYEQYF.

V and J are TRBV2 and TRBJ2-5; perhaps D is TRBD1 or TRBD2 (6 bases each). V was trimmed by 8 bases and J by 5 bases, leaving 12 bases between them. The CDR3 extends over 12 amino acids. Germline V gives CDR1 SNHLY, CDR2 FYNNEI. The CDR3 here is CASRRGHETQYF. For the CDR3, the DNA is TGTGCCAGCCGCCGGGGGCACGAGACCCAGTACTTC.

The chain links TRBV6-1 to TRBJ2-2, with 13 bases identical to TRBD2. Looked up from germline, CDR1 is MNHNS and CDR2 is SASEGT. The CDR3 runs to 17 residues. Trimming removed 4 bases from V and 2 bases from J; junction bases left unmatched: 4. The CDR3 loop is CASSGLAGGINTGELFF. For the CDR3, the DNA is TGTGCCAGCAGTGGACTAGCGGGAGGAATAAACACCGGGGAGCTGTTTTTT.

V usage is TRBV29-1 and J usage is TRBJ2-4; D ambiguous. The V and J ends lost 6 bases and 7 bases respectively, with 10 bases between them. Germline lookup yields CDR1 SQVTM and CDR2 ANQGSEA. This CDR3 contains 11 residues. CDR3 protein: CSVGNGNIQYF. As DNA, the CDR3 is TGCAGCGTGGGTAATGGGAACATTCAGTACTTC.

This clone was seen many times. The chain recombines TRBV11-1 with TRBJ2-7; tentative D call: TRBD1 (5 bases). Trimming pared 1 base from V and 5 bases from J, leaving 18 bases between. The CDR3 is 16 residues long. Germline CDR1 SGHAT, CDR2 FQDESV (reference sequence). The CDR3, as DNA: TGTGCCAGCAGCTTAGGCCTAGGACATGGCGAGGACGAGCAGTACTTC. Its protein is CASSLGLGHGEDEQYF.

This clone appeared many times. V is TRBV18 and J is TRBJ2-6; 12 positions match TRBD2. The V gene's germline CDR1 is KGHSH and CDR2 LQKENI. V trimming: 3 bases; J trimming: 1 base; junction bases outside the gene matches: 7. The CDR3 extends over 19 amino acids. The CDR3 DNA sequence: TGTGCCAGCTCACCCCTGGGACTAGCGGGTTCGTCTGGGGCCAACGTCCTGACTTTC. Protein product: CASSPLGLAGSSGANVLTF.

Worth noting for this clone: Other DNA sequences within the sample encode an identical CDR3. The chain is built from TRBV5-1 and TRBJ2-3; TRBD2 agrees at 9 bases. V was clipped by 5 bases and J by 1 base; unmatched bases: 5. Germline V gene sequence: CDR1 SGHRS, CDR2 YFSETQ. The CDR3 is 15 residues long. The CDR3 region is CASSSLAGGTDTQYF. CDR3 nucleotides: TGCGCCAGCAGTTCACTAGCGGGCGGCACAGATACGCAGTATTTT.

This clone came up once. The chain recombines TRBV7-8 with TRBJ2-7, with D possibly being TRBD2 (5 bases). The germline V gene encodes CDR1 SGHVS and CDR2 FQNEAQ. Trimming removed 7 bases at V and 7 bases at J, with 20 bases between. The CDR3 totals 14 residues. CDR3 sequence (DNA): TGTGCCAGCACCCAGAGGGAGACCTTCTGGGAGCAGTACTTC. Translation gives CASTQRETFWEQYF.

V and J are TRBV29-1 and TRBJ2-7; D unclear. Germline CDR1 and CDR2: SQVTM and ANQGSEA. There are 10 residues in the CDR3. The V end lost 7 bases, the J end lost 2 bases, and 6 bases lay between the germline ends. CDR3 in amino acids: CSALAYEQYF. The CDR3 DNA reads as TGCAGCGCCCTCGCCTACGAGCAGTACTTC.

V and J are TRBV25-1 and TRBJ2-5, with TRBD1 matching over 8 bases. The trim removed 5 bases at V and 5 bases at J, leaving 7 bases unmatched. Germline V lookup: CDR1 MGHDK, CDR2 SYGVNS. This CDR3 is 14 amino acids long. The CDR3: CASSKLRTGETQYF. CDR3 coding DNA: TGTGCCAGCAGTAAGCTCCGGACAGGGGAGACCCAGTACTTC.

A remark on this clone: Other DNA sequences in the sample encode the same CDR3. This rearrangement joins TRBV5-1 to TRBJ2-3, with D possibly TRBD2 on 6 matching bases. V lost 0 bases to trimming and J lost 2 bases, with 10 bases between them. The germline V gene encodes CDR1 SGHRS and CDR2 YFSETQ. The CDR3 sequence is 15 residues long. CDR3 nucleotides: TGCGCCAGCAGCTTGGCGGGAGTTTCCACAGATACGCAGTATTTT. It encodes CASSLAGVSTDTQYF.

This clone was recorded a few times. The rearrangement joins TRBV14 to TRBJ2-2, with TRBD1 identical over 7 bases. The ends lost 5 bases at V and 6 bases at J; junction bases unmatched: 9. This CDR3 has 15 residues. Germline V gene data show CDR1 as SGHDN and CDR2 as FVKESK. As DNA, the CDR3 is TGTGCCAGCAGCACCACTGACACAGGGGCCGGGGAGCTGTTTTTT. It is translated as CASSTTDTGAGELFF.

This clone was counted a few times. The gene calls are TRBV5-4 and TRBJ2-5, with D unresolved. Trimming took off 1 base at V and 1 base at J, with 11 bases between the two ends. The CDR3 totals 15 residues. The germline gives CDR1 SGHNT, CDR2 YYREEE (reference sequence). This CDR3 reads CASSLIPAPQETQYF. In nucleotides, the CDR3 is TGTGCCAGCAGCTTGATTCCAGCTCCCCAAGAGACCCAGTACTTC.

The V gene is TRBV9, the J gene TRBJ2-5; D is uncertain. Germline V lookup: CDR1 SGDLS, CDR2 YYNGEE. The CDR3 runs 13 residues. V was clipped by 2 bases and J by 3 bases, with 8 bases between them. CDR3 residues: CASSVSHKETQYF. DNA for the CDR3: TGTGCCAGCAGCGTTTCCCACAAAGAGACCCAGTACTTC.

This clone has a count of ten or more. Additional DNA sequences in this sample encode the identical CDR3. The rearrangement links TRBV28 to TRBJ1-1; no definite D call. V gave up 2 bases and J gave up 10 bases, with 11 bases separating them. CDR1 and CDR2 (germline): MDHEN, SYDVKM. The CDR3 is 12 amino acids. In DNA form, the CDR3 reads TGTGCCAGCAGTTTAGCGGCGGGCGGAGCTTTCTTT. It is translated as CASSLAAGGAFF. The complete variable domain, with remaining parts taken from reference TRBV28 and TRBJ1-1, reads DVKVTQSSRYLVKRTGEKVFLECVQDMDHENMFWYRQDPGLGLRLIYFSYDVKMKEKGDIPEGYSVSREKKERFSLILESASTNQTSMYLCASSLAAGGAFFGQGTRLTVV.

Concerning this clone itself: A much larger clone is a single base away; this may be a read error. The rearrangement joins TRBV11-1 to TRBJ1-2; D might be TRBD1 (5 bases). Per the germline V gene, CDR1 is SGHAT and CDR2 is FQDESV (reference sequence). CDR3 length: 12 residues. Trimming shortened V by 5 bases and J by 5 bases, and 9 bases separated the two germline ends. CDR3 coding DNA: TGTGCCAGCAGCCAGAGGGGTTATGGCTACACCTTC. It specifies CASSQRGYGYTF. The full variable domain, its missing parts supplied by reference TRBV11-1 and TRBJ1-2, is EAEVAQSPRYKITEKSQAVAFWCDPISGHATLYWYRQILGQGPELLVQFQDESVVDDSQLPKDRFSAERLKGVDSTLKIQPAELGDSAMYLCASSQRGYGYTFGSGTRLTVV.

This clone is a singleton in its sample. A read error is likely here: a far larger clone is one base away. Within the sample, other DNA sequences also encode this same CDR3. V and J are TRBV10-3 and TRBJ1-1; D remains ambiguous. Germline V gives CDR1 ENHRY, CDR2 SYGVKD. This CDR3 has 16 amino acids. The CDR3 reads CAISESRGIGSAEAFF. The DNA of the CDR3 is TGTGCCATCAGTGAGTCTCGGGGTATAGGTTCGGCTGAAGCCTTCTTT.

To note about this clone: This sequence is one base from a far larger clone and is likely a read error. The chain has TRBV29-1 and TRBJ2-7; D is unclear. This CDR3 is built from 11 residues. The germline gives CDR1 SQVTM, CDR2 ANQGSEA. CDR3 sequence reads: CSVDSGYERYF. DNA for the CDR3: TGCAGCGTTGATTCGGGTTACGAGCGGTACTTC.

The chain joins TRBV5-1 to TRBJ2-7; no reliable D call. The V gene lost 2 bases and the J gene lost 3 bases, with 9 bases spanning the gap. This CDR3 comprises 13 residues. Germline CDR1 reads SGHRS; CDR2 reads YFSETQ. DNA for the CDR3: TGCGCCAGCAGCTTCGGCGGCGGCTACGAGCAGTACTTC. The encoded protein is CASSFGGGYEQYF. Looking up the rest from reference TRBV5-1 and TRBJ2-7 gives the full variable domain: KAGVTQTPRYLIKTRGQQVTLSCSPISGHRSVSWYQQTPGQGLQFLFEYFSETQRNKGNFPGRFSGRQFSNSRSEMNVSTLELGDSALYLCASSFGGGYEQYFGPGTRLTVT.

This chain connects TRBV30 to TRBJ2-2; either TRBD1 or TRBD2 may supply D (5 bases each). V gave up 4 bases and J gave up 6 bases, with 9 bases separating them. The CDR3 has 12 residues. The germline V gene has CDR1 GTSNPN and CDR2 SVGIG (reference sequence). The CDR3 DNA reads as TGTGCCTGGACCCGGGGCCCCGGGGAGCTGTTTTTT. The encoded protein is CAWTRGPGELFF.

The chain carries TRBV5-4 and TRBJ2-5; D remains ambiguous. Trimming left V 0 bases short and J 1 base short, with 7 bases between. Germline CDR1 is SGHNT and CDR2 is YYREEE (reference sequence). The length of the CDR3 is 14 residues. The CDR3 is CASSLVQTQETQYF. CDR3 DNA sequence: TGTGCCAGCAGCTTGGTCCAAACCCAAGAGACCCAGTACTTC.

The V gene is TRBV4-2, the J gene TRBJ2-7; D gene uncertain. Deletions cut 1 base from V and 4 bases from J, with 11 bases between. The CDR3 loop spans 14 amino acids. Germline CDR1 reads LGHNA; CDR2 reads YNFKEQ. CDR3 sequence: CASSQVSSGYEQYF. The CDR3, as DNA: TGTGCCAGCAGCCAAGTGTCTAGTGGTTACGAGCAGTACTTC.

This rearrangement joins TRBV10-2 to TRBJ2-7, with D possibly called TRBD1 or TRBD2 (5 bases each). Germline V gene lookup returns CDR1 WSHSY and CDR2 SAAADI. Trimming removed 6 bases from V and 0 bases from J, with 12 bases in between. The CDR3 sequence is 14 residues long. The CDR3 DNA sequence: TGCGCCAGCAGCCGGGACGGCGTCTCCTACGAGCAGTACTTC. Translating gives CASSRDGVSYEQYF.